Below, one TCR beta chain is given with its context. This clonotype occurred many times. Its binding antigen is unknown. No much larger clone exists at a distance of one base, and base qualities are not known. For repertoire sequencing, TCR beta CDR3 regions were amplified from RNA transcripts. The first round was an RT-PCR using HTBI primers with the Qiagen OneStep RT-PCR kit, and this first round was followed by a second-round multiplex PCR, then size selection and purification. Sequencing of the libraries was carried out on an Illumina HiSeq2000 in paired-end mode with 100 bp reads. Per the source publication's procedure: Reads were processed with SOAPnuke, discarding reads with adapters, uncalled bases, mean Phred below 15, or no exact constant-primer or identifier match. COPE v1.2.5 was used to merge the high-quality paired reads. Clonotypes were defined as unique nucleotide sequences and were aligned to IMGT TRB V, D and J references using MiTCR v1.1. Only V-J combinations with frequency above 0.0001 were analysed, covering over 99% of repertoires. A TCR clonal expansion and chaos score per V-J combination was defined as the ratio of F50 clonal expansion to chaos observed in the TCRdist matrix. Welch's t-statistics and random forest were used to reduce features to 13 V-J combinations, which were fed into a naive Bayes classifier. The Morisita-Horn index was used to measure how similar the thyroid and blood repertoires were. TCRdb applied fastp at Q25 and MiXCR to the public reads, then kept only in-frame beta chains. Rows merge per CDR3 protein into single entries with the most common DNA and genes. The V and J calls were not made by the authors but by TCRdb's processing. Recorded for this sample are fewer than 600,000 distinct CDR3 sequences; approximately 15% of them occurred a single time. About a tenth of the sample goes to the ten largest clones.

Ophthalmopathy patients were characterized by moderately to severely active disease, a Clinical Activity Score of at least 3, a NOSPECS grade of at least 4, and a disease duration under 3 months. Patients with other autoimmune diseases, uncontrolled infections, pregnancy or lactation were excluded from the study. Diagnosis relied on clinical symptoms, serum thyroxine, TRAb, thyroid ultrasound and orbital computed tomography. PBMCs were isolated from around 10 ml of fresh peripheral blood by Ficoll-Paque density gradient centrifugation. Total RNA was extracted using Trizol reagent, and RNA quality was checked on an Agilent 2100 Bioanalyzer. In the germline V gene, CDR1 corresponds to SGDLS and CDR2 to YYNGEE. The cysteine opens and the phenylalanine closes a CDR3 of 14 amino acids. The sequence is cut down to CDR3 DNA, 42 bases in frame from base 1. V loses 3 bases, J loses 1 base, and the germline ends lie 10 bases apart.

The entry originates in a study of Graves' ophthalmopathy and Graves' hyperthyroidism (dated 2018 in TCRdb). About the full investigation: Peripheral blood samples were taken at the time of initial diagnosis, before any treatment was given. The study used TCR beta repertoire signatures to distinguish Graves' ophthalmopathy from Graves' hyperthyroidism and to predict progression to ophthalmopathy. In total, 135 blood samples were TCR-sequenced: 40 to 45 ophthalmopathy, under 85 hyperthyroidism and approximately 17 hyperthyroidism-to-ophthalmopathy patients. A discovery set of 100 patients (under 45 ophthalmopathy, about 59 stable hyperthyroidism) was enrolled to explore V-J signatures distinguishing ophthalmopathy from hyperthyroidism. An independent validation cohort comprised 18 hyperthyroidism patients and over 15 patients who later progressed from hyperthyroidism to ophthalmopathy. In roughly six hyperthyroidism patients, the T-cell repertoires found in thyroid tissue were compared with those found in blood. Once sampling was done, hyperthyroidism patients were given methimazole at a starting dose of 30 mg daily, while ophthalmopathy patients were given high-dose intravenous methylprednisolone. The 100 or so discovery patients were randomly split 7:3 into training and test sets. What the authors observed across the whole study: Among expanded thyroid clonotypes with frequency above 0.001, most also showed up in blood, which suggests that blood repertoires may reflect the thyroid immune response. Sample size was not statistically predetermined, and group allocation was not concealed from the investigators. In validation, the model predicted ophthalmopathy progression with more than 70% sensitivity and 72.22% specificity; eleven to twelve predicted patients were CT-confirmed with GO in a median of around 6 months. Ophthalmopathy was separated from stable hyperthyroidism by the 13-signature model with 85% to 90% sensitivity and roughly 83% specificity in cross-validation and with 80%/75% in the test set.

The chain is made from TRBV9 and TRBJ1-2; no D gene call is confident. The receptor's source is a woman in her 30s with Graves' ophthalmopathy. Donor details come from another sample of the same person, matched by shared clones. The sample was blood. For the CDR3, the sequence is CASSASPDNYGYTF. The DNA is TGTGCCAGCAGCGCATCCCCGGATAACTATGGCTACACCTTC.